This T cell receptor beta chain was sequenced in a study of CD4+ T cells in melanoma. The CDR3 has 12 amino acids. Losses at the gene ends were 4 bases for V and 6 bases for J; bases not matched to a gene: 1. Germline V gene lookup returns CDR1 KGHSH and CDR2 LQKENI. Using immunoSEQ multiplex PCR, the repertoire was profiled, and TCRdb retains in-frame clones only, with some absent. Among roughly 120,000 clones listed, about 90% were seen once. This clonotype was sampled from a human donor with melanoma. This sequence joins TRBV18 and TRBJ2-7; 9 bases map to TRBD1. Sequencing input: peripheral blood. Here the CDR3 DNA reads TGTGCCAGCTCACGGGACAGGGTCGAGCAGTACTTC. This codes for CASSRDRVEQYF. Combining the CDR3 with reference TRBV18 and TRBJ2-7 gives the whole variable domain NAGVMQNPRHLVRRRGQEARLRCSPMKGHSHVYWYRQLPEEGLKFMVYLQKENIIDESGMPKERFSAEFPKEGPSILRIQQVVRGDSAAYFCASSRDRVEQYFGPGTRLTVT.